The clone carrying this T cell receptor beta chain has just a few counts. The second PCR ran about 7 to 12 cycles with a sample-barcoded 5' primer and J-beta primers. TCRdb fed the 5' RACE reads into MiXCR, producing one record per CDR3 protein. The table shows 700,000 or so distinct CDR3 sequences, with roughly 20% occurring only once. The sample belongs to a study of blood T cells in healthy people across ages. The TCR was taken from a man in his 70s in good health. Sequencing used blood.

CDR3 coding DNA: TGCAGTGCTAGAGACCTGCGACGGAACACTGAAGCTTTCTTT. It encodes CSARDLRRNTEAFF. V and J are TRBV20-1 and TRBJ1-1; D is uncertain. CDR1 is DFQATT, CDR2 SNEGSKA, per germline (reference sequence). The V end was cut by 0 bases, the J end by 1 base, with 9 bases between. The CDR3 loop spans 14 amino acids.